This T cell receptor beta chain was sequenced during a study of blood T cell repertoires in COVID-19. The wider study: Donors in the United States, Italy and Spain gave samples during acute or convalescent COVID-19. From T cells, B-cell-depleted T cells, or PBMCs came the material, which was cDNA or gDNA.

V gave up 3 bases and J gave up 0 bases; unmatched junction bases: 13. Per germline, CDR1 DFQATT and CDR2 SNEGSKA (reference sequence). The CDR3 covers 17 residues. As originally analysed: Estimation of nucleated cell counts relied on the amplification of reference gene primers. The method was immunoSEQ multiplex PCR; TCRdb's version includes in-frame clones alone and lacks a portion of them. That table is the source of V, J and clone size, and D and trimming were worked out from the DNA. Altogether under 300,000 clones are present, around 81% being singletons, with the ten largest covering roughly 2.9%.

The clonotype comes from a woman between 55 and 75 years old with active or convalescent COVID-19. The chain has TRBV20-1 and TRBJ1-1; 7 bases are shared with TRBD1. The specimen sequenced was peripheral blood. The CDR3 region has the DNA TGCAGTGCTAGTTCTCCGGACAGGAACCTAATGAACACTGAAGCTTTCTTT. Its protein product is CSASSPDRNLMNTEAFF.